These 15 T cell receptor beta chains were sequenced from one sample in a study of post-analysis software for immune sequencing data. No antigen has been identified for these receptors. Study observations and caveats: A few TRBV segments occurring more often in patients than controls included TRBV5-6, TRBV5-1 and TRBV20-1.

Incorporated into the TCR beta cDNA libraries were unique molecular identifiers, which served to reduce PCR and sequencing biases. Via MiXCR, TCRdb re-called the PCR reads, giving one row per CDR3 protein. There are some 690,000 distinct CDR3 sequences in the sample; approximately 60% occur only once, and 11% lies in the top ten. The sequenced sample was blood. The source of these receptors is a girl aged 2-9 years with multiple sclerosis.

J is TRBJ1-2 and V is TRBV18; no reliable D call. Germline CDR1 and CDR2: KGHSH and LQKENI. The CDR3 sequence is 16 residues long. The ends were cut back, 3 bases at V and 0 bases at J, with 14 bases in the middle. The CDR3 bases are TGTGCCAGCTCACCTCCGGCAGCTACTACTAACTATGGCTACACCTTC. It encodes CASSPPAATTNYGYTF.

This chain joins TRBV12-3 or TRBV12-4 and TRBJ2-1, with a weak D call TRBD1 (6 bases). Trimming pared 8 bases from V and 8 bases from J, leaving 13 bases between. CDR3 length: 12 amino acids. The CDR3 DNA reads TGTGCCAGCGGGTACAGGGTCTATGAGCAGTTCTTC. Amino acids: CASGYRVYEQFF.

V is TRBV20-1 and J is TRBJ2-1; 7 bases agree with TRBD2. After removal of 2 bases from V and 9 bases from J, the junction contained 7 bases not matched to a gene. The CDR3 sequence is 13 residues long. Per the germline V gene, CDR1 is DFQATT and CDR2 is SNEGSKA (reference sequence). The chain's CDR3 is CSARLGGVGEQFF. CDR3 nucleotides: TGCAGTGCTAGACTTGGGGGGGTGGGTGAGCAGTTCTTC.

The chain employs TRBV6-6 and TRBJ2-1; D gene unclear. The ends were cut back, 7 bases at V and 2 bases at J, with 9 bases in the middle. The V gene's germline CDR1 is MNHNY and CDR2 SVGAGI (reference sequence). The CDR3 extends over 13 amino acids. This chain's CDR3 is CASMPVPYNEQFF. As DNA, the CDR3 is TGTGCCAGCATGCCCGTACCCTACAATGAGCAGTTCTTC.

The rearrangement joins TRBV6-1 to TRBJ1-2, with D unclear. V shed 6 bases and J shed 4 bases, with 12 bases lying between them. The length of the CDR3 is 13 residues. Germline V gives CDR1 MNHNS, CDR2 SASEGT. The CDR3 DNA is TGTGCCAGCAGGCCTCCGGTGGGCTATGGCTACACCTTC. This translates into CASRPPVGYGYTF.

This chain connects TRBV12-3 or TRBV12-4 to TRBJ2-1; D possibly uses TRBD1 or TRBD2 (5 bases each). The V gene lost 8 bases and the J gene lost 5 bases, with 16 bases spanning the gap. The CDR3 is 14 residues long. The DNA of the CDR3 is TGTGCCAGCTTAGGGGAGTGGATCCACAATGAGCAGTTCTTC. Translation: CASLGEWIHNEQFF.

This clonotype was counted only a few times. The chain employs TRBV5-1 and TRBJ2-3; D not resolved. The germline V and J ends were trimmed by 0 bases and 2 bases, with 7 bases remaining between them. This CDR3 spans 14 amino acids. Germline V gene lookup returns CDR1 SGHRS and CDR2 YFSETQ. The CDR3 loop reads CASSLDGPTDTQYF. As DNA, the CDR3 is TGCGCCAGCAGCTTGGATGGGCCCACAGATACGCAGTATTTT.

This clonotype was seen only a few times. V gene TRBV19 combines with J gene TRBJ2-1; the match to TRBD1 covers 9 bases. Germline V gene sequence: CDR1 LNHDA, CDR2 SQIVND (reference sequence). The CDR3 loop spans 15 amino acids. The ends lost 4 bases at V and 6 bases at J; junction bases unmatched: 7. CDR3 in amino acids: CASSRAGQGLNEQFF. The CDR3 DNA is TGTGCCAGTAGTAGAGCGGGACAGGGCCTCAATGAGCAGTTCTTC. The variable domain in full, with the rest retrieved from reference TRBV19 and TRBJ2-1, is DGGITQSPKYLFRKEGQNVTLSCEQNLNHDAMYWYRQDPGQGLRLIYYSQIVNDFQKGDIAEGYSVSREKKESFPLTVTSAQKNPTAFYLCASSRAGQGLNEQFFGPGTRLTVL.

This rearrangement joins TRBV3-1 to TRBJ2-5; 11 nucleotides agree with TRBD1. The better agreement between TRBJ2-7 and the DNA end casts doubt on the J call. Germline-derived CDR1 and CDR2 are LGHDT and YNNKEL (reference sequence). This CDR3 spans 18 amino acids. CDR3 residues: CASSQDLVRDRGTYEQYF. CDR3 in DNA: TGTGCCAGCAGCCAAGATCTAGTACGGGACAGGGGGACTTACGAGCAGTACTTC.

The chain has TRBV5-1 and TRBJ2-3, with D unresolved. The CDR3 contains 14 residues. V was trimmed by 3 bases and J by 0 bases, leaving 8 bases between them. The germline gives CDR1 SGHRS, CDR2 YFSETQ. CDR3 protein: CASSSADSTDTQYF. The CDR3 DNA is TGCGCCAGCAGCTCCGCCGATAGCACAGATACGCAGTATTTT.

This sequence joins TRBV5-4 and TRBJ1-2, with D perhaps TRBD1 (6 bases). The CDR3 runs 10 residues. In germline, CDR1 is SGHNT, CDR2 YYREEE (reference sequence). The V gene lost 4 bases and the J gene lost 8 bases, with 6 bases spanning the gap. The CDR3 loop is CASSQGGYTF. In DNA form, the CDR3 reads TGTGCCAGCAGCCAGGGGGGCTACACCTTC.

This clonotype was observed a few times. V gene TRBV20-1 combines with J gene TRBJ2-1; TRBD2 agrees at 13 bases. This CDR3 comprises 18 residues. Unmatched junction bases numbered 12, after V lost 1 base and J lost 6 bases. Germline values: CDR1 DFQATT, CDR2 SNEGSKA (reference sequence). The CDR3 DNA follows: TGCAGTGCTAGAGTAGAGCCCTGGACTAGCGGGAGTGTCAATGAGCAGTTCTTC. Protein product: CSARVEPWTSGSVNEQFF.

The rearrangement links TRBV4-1 to TRBJ2-5; D is possibly TRBD1 or TRBD2 (7 bases each). With the DNA end fitting TRBJ2-7 better, the J assignment may be wrong. Germline CDR1 and CDR2: MGHRA and YSYEKL. The CDR3 covers 18 residues. CDR3 residues: CASSPTQFPTGRAYEQYF. In nucleotides, the CDR3 is TGCGCCAGCAGCCCGACCCAGTTTCCGACAGGGAGGGCCTACGAGCAGTACTTC.

CDR3 amino acids: CASSGLRVGEQYF. In DNA form, the CDR3 reads TGTGCCAGCAGTGGGCTCAGGGTGGGCGAGCAGTACTTC. The chain carries TRBV2 and TRBJ2-5; maybe TRBD1 (5 bases). The J call may not be correct, given that the DNA end is closer to TRBJ2-7. The germline V gene has CDR1 SNHLY and CDR2 FYNNEI. There are 13 residues in the CDR3.

The rearrangement links TRBV12-3 or TRBV12-4 to TRBJ2-7; possibly TRBD1 for D (6 bases). V gave up 4 bases and J gave up 2 bases, with 12 bases separating them. The CDR3 is 14 residues long. The CDR3 sequence is CASSYRERTYEQYF. The DNA of the CDR3 is TGTGCCAGCAGTTACAGGGAACGGACCTACGAGCAGTACTTC.